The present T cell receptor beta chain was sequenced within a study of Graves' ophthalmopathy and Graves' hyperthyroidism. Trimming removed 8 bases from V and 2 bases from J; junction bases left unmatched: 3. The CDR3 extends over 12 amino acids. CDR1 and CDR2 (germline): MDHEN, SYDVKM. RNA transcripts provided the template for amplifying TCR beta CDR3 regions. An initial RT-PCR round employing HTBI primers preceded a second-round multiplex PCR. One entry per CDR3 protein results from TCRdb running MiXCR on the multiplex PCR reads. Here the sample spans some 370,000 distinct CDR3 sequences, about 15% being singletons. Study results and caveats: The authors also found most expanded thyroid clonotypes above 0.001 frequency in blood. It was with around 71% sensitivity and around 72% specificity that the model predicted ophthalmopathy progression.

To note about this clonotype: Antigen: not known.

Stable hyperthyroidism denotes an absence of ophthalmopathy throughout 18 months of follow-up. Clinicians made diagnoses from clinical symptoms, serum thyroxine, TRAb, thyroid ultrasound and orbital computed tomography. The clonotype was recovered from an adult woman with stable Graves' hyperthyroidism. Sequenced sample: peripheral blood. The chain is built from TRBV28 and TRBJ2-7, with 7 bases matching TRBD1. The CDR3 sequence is CASFDRAYEQYF. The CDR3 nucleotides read TGTGCCAGCTTTGACAGGGCCTACGAGCAGTACTTC. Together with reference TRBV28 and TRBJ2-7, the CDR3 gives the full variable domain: DVKVTQSSRYLVKRTGEKVFLECVQDMDHENMFWYRQDPGLGLRLIYFSYDVKMKEKGDIPEGYSVSREKKERFSLILESASTNQTSMYLCASFDRAYEQYFGPGTRLTVT.